This T cell receptor beta chain was obtained from a study of shared clonotypes between healthy human individuals. In the study's own analysis: Filtering differed for immunoSEQ, which gave only junction sequences without quality scores. Some clones are missing from TCRdb's copy, which holds only in-frame ones; the method was immunoSEQ multiplex PCR. V and J calls plus clone size are reproduced from that table; the DNA served to infer D and trimming. The sample lists about 2,500,000 clones; roughly 92% were seen once. V was clipped by 4 bases and J by 1 base; unmatched bases: 6. The length of the CDR3 is 15 residues. CDR1 SGHRS and CDR2 YFSETQ come from the germline V gene.

The clonotype was recovered from a man aged 18-30 years in good health. The rearrangement uses TRBV5-1 and TRBJ1-1; TRBD1 aligns across 8 bases. Sample: naive CD4+ T cells sorted from blood. Subset in this sample: CD45RA+ positively selected. The CDR3 DNA reads TGCGCCAGCAGCCCACCAACAGGGGGGAACACTGAAGCTTTCTTT. This sequence encodes CASSPPTGGNTEAFF.